This record concerns one TCR beta chain sequence. Per the authors' pipeline: Estimates of nucleated cell counts were drawn from the amplification of reference gene primers. Only in-frame clones appear in the TCRdb table, and some are missing; sequencing was by immunoSEQ multiplex PCR. That table supplies the V and J calls and clone size; D and trimming were determined from the DNA. Of 200,000 to 250,000 clones in the sample, around 80% were seen once. This CDR3 comprises 14 residues. Germline V gene data show CDR1 as SGHRS and CDR2 as YFSETQ. The V gene lost 2 bases and the J gene lost 3 bases, with 10 bases spanning the gap. This sample stems from a study of blood T cell repertoires in COVID-19. Study-level information: The United States, Italy and Spain provided the acute and convalescent COVID-19 samples. Sample material is recorded as cDNA or gDNA derived from T cells, B-cell-depleted T cells, or PBMCs.

This chain joins TRBV5-1 and TRBJ2-3; D might be TRBD1 (5 bases). This receptor was obtained from a woman over 75 with active or convalescent COVID-19. The sample was peripheral blood. The CDR3 region is CASSFQGGTDTQYF. The CDR3 coding sequence is TGCGCCAGCAGCTTCCAGGGTGGTACAGATACGCAGTATTTT.